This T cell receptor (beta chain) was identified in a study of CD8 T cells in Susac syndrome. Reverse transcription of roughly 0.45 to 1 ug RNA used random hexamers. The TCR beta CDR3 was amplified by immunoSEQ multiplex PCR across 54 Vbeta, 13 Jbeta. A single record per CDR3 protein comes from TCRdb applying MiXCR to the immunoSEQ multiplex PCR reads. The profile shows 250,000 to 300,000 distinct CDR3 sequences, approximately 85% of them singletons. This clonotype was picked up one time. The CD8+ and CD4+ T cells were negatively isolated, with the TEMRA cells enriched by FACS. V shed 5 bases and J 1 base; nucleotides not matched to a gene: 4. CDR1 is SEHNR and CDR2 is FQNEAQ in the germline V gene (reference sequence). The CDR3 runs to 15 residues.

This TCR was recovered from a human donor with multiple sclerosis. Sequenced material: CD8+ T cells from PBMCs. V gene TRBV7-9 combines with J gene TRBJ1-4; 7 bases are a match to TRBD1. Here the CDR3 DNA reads TGTGCCAGCAGCCCTCGACAGGGAACTAATGAAAAACTGTTTTTT. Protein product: CASSPRQGTNEKLFF.